This TCR beta chain is drawn from a study of technical replicates of blood from several donors. Libraries were prepared by immunoSEQ multiplex PCR; TCRdb keeps only in-frame clonotypes and omits some of them. The table lists 95,000 to 100,000 clones, more than 90% of them singletons, with approximately 0.23% in the top ten. CDR1 and CDR2 (germline): SGHNT, YYREEE (reference sequence). The CDR3 contains 14 residues. The V end was cut by 2 bases, the J end by 6 bases, with 13 bases between. The chain recombines TRBV5-4 with TRBJ2-3; D not resolved. Sequencing was performed on T cells isolated from PBMCs. The TCR sequence derives from a human donor in good health. Here the CDR3 DNA reads TGTGCCAGCAGCTTTTTTCGGATCGGGGATACGCAGTATTTT. Translating gives CASSFFRIGDTQYF.